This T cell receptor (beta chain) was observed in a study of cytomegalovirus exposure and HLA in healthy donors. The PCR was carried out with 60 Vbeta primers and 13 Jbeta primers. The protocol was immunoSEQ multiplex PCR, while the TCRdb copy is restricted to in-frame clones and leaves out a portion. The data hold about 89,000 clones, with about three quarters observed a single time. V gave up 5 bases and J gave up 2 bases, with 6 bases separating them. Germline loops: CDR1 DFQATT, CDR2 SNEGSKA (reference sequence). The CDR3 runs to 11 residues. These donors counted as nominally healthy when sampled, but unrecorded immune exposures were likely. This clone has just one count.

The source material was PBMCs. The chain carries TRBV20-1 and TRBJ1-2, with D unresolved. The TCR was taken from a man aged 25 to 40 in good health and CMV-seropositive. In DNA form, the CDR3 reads TGCAGTGCTCAGGAAAACTATGGCTACACCTTC. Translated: CSAQENYGYTF.